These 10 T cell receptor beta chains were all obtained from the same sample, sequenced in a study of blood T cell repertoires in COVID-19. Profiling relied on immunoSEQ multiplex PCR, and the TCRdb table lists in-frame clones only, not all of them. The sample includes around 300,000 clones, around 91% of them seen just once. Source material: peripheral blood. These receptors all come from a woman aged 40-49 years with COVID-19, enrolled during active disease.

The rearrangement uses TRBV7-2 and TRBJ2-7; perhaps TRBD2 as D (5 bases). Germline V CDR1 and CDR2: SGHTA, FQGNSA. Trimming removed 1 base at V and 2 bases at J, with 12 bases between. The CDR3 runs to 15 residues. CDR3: CASSLELRVTYEQYF. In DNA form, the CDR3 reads TGTGCCAGCAGCTTAGAATTGCGGGTCACCTACGAGCAGTACTTC.

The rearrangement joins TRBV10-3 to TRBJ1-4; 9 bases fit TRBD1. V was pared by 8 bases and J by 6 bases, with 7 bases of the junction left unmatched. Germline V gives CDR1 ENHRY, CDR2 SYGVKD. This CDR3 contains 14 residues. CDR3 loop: CAIGKTGGDEKLFF. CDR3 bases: TGTGCCATCGGAAAGACAGGGGGGGATGAAAAACTGTTTTTT.

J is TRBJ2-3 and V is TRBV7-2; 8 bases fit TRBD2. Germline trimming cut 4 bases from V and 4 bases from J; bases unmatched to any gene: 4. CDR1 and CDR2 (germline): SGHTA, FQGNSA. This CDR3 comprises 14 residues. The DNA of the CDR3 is TGTGCCAGCAGCTCCTACGGGGGGGCAGATACGCAGTATTTT. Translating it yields CASSSYGGADTQYF.

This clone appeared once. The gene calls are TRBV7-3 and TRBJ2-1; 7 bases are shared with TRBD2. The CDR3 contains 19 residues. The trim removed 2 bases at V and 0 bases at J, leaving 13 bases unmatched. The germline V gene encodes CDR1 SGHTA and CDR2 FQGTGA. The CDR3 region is CASSLAGRGTTRSYNEQFF. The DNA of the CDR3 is TGTGCCAGCAGCTTAGCGGGACGGGGGACTACTCGCTCCTACAATGAGCAGTTCTTC.

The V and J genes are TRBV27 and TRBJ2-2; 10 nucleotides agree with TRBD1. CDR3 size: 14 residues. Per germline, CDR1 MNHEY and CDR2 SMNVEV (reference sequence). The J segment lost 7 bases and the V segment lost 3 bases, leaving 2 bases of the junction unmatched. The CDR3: CASSFDRGLGELFF. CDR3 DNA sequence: TGTGCCAGCAGTTTCGACAGGGGGCTCGGGGAGCTGTTTTTT.

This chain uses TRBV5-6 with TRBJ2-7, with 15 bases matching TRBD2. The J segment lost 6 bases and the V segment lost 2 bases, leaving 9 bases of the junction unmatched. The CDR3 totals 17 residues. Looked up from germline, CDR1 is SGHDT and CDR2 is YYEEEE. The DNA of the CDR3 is TGTGCCAGCAGCTTTGGACTAGCGGGAGGGCCGGGCGGCGAGCAGTACTTC. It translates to CASSFGLAGGPGGEQYF.

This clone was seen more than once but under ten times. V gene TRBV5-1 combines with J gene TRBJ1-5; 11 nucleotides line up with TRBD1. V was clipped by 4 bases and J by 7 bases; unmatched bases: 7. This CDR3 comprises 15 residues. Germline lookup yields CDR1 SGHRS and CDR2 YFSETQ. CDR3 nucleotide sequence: TGCGCCAGCAGCATTGGGACAGGGGGTTGGCAGCCCCAGCATTTT. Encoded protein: CASSIGTGGWQPQHF.

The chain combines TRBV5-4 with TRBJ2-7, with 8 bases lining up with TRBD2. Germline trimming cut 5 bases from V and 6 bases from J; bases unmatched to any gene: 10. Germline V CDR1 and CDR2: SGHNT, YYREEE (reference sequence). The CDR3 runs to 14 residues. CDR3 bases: TGTGCCAGCAGACTGGGACTAGTGTCTCGCGAGCAGTACTTC. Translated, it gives CASRLGLVSREQYF.

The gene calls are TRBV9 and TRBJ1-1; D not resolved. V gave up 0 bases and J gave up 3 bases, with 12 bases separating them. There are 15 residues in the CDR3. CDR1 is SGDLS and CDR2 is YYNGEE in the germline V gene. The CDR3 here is CASSVVAPVDTEAFF. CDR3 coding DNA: TGTGCCAGCAGCGTAGTGGCACCCGTGGACACTGAAGCTTTCTTT.

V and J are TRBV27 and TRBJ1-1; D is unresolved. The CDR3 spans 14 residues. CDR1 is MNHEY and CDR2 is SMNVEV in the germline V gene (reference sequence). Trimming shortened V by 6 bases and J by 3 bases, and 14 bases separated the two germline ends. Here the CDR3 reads CASRALREDTEAFF. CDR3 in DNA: TGTGCCAGCAGGGCACTGAGGGAGGACACTGAAGCTTTCTTT.